A selection of T cell receptor beta chains follows, all from one sample in a study of T cells in tumors after PD-1 blockade. Profiling relied on immunoSEQ multiplex PCR, and the TCRdb table lists in-frame clones only, not all of them. The repertoire includes thousands of clones, 65% to 75% of them detected once, and approximately 12% sits in the top ten. The sample here was tumor tissue, taken before anti-PD-1 treatment. These receptor sequences come from a human donor with basal cell carcinoma. Both conserved end residues are part of each CDR3. A D gene is named only where the DNA matches it firmly. Size is stated for part of the rows, as once, few or many counts, or as a class when the clone is expanded.

j_call d_call clone_size v_call cdr3_aa cdr3_nt
TRBJ2-5 . . TRBV11-2 CASSLGLERETQYF TGTGCCAGCAGCTTAGGTTTGGAACGAGAGACCCAGTACTTC
TRBJ2-6 . . TRBV9 CASSAQGSGANVLTF TGTGCCAGCAGCGCACAGGGCTCTGGGGCCAACGTCCTGACTTTC
TRBJ2-7 . . TRBV19 CATSQGHPYEQYF TGTGCCACCTCACAGGGACATCCCTACGAGCAGTACTTC
TRBJ1-4 . . TRBV6-5 CASSTGRGSEKLFF TGTGCCAGCAGCACAGGGCGAGGGAGTGAAAAACTGTTTTTT
TRBJ1-5 TRBD1 . TRBV28 CASSRTGGNQPQHF TGTGCCAGCAGCCGGACAGGGGGCAATCAGCCCCAGCATTTT
TRBJ1-5 TRBD1 . TRBV24-1 CATGRTGSNQPQHF TGTGCCACCGGGAGGACAGGGAGTAATCAGCCCCAGCATTTT
TRBJ2-2 . . TRBV3-1/TRBV3-2 CASTEFGRAGELFF TGTGCCAGCACCGAATTCGGTAGGGCCGGGGAGCTGTTTTTT
TRBJ2-5 TRBD2 . TRBV27 CASSLFGGGVETQYF TGTGCCAGCAGTTTATTCGGCGGGGGGGTAGAGACCCAGTACTTC
TRBJ2-5 TRBD2 . TRBV3-1/TRBV3-2 CASSQLSGGDKETQYF TGTGCCAGCAGCCAACTAAGCGGGGGGGATAAGGAGACCCAGTACTTC
TRBJ1-1 TRBD1 . TRBV19 CASSTRQGRNTEAFF TGTGCCAGTAGTACGAGACAGGGCCGGAACACTGAAGCTTTCTTT
TRBJ2-2 . . TRBV4-2 CASRLSGDPGELFF TGTGCCAGCAGGCTATCGGGAGATCCCGGGGAGCTGTTTTTT
TRBJ2-6 TRBD2 . TRBV9 CASSASGSSGANVLTF TGTGCCAGCAGCGCTAGCGGGTCCTCTGGGGCCAACGTCCTGACTTTC
TRBJ2-1 TRBD2 few TRBV7-9 CASSPLAGGNYNEQFF TGTGCCAGCAGCCCCCTAGCGGGAGGGAATTACAATGAGCAGTTCTTC
TRBJ1-2 . . TRBV18 CASSPPTESYGYTF TGTGCCAGCTCACCACCGACCGAAAGCTATGGCTACACCTTC
TRBJ1-2 TRBD1 few TRBV5-1 CASSGQGTNYGYTF TGCGCCAGCAGCGGACAGGGTACTAACTATGGCTACACCTTC
TRBJ1-1 . few TRBV7-2 CASSVTGPNTEAFF TGTGCCAGCTCAGTGACAGGTCCCAACACTGAAGCTTTCTTT
TRBJ2-7 TRBD1 . TRBV6-2/TRBV6-3 CASSYPRQGRYEQYF TGTGCCAGCAGTTACCCTCGACAGGGGCGCTACGAGCAGTACTTC
TRBJ2-5 . . TRBV6-5 CASSYGGETQYF TGTGCCAGCAGTTACGGGGGGGAGACCCAGTACTTC
TRBJ2-7 . . TRBV20-1 CSGTVNEQYF TGCTCCGGGACGGTCAACGAGCAGTACTTC